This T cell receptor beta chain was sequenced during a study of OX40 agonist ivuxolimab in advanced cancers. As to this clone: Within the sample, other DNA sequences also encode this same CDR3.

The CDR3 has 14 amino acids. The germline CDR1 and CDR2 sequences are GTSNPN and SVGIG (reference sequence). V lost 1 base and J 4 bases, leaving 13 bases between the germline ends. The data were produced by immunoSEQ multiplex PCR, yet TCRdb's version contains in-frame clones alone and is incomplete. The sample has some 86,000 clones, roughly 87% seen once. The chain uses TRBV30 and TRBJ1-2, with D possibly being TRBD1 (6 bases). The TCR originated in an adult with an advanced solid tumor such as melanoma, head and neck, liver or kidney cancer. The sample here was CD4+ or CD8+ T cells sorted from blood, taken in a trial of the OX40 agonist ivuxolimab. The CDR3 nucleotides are TGTGCCTGGAGTGATGCCGGGGGCAGCTATGGCTACACCTTC. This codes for CAWSDAGGSYGYTF.